The rows below give T cell receptor beta chains drawn from one sample of a study of response to subunit inactivated influenza vaccine. TCRdb redid the calling of the RT-PCR reads with MiXCR, one entry per CDR3 protein. There are some 480,000 distinct CDR3 sequences in the sample; over 9.5% occur only once, and about 12% lies in the top ten. This sample comprised PBMCs from blood, obtained 40 to 50 days after vaccination. Receptors originate from a man aged 50 to 60 who received an inactivated influenza vaccine. Both conserved end residues are part of each CDR3. D genes are given only for firm matches. Rows may omit the clone size; those that give it use once, few, many or a size class.

v_gene	j_gene	d_gene	abundance	len	CDR3nt	CDR3aa
TRBV28	TRBJ2-1	TRBD2	-	13	TGTGCCAGCAGAGGGACTAGCGGAAATGAGCAGTTCTTC	CASRGTSGNEQFF
TRBV5-1	TRBJ1-4	-	many	14	TGCGCCAGCAGCCCCGGGACGGGAAATGAAAAACTGTTTTTT	CASSPGTGNEKLFF
TRBV12-3/TRBV12-4	TRBJ2-7	-	many	13	TGTGCCAGCAGTTTACGGGGGATCCACGAGCAGTACTTC	CASSLRGIHEQYF
TRBV20-1	TRBJ2-2	TRBD1	many	14	TGCAGCCTAAGGCCAAGGGGGCGCCCCGGGGAGCTGTTTTTT	CSLRPRGRPGELFF
TRBV9	TRBJ2-7	-	few	16	TGTGCCAGCAGCGAGAACAGGGAGTCTGGGGTGAGGGAGCAGTACTTC	CASSENRESGVREQYF
TRBV20-1	TRBJ2-3	-	many	13	TGCAGCGAGCGTCGCAGGGGCACAGATACGCAGTATTTT	CSERRRGTDTQYF
TRBV6-2/TRBV6-3	TRBJ2-1	-	few	13	TGTGCCAGCACTAGGACCATCTACAATGAGCAGTTCTTC	CASTRTIYNEQFF
TRBV24-1	TRBJ2-3	-	-	11	TGTGCCACCAGTGATTCGAATACGCAGTATTTT	CATSDSNTQYF
TRBV7-2	TRBJ2-7	-	few	12	TGTGCCAGCAGCATCATTCACTACGAGCAGTACTTC	CASSIIHYEQYF
TRBV12-3/TRBV12-4	TRBJ1-2	-	-	14	TGTGCCAGCAGTTCCAGGGCAGGGGTGGATGGCTACACCTTC	CASSSRAGVDGYTF
TRBV5-1	TRBJ2-3	TRBD2	few	14	TGCGCCAGCAGCTTGAGCGGGGGGCAGGATACGCAGTATTTT	CASSLSGGQDTQYF
TRBV7-2	TRBJ1-5	TRBD1	-	15	TGTGCCAGCAGCCCCGGGACAGGACGCAATCAGCCCCAGCATTTT	CASSPGTGRNQPQHF
TRBV7-9	TRBJ2-2	-	-	13	TGTGCCAGCAGCTTTTCCCCCACCGGGGAGCTGTTTTTT	CASSFSPTGELFF
TRBV6-2/TRBV6-3	TRBJ2-1	-	few	13	TGTGCCAGCAGTTACCTGGGGCCCGGTGAGCAGTTCTTC	CASSYLGPGEQFF
TRBV20-1	TRBJ1-1	-	-	15	TGCAGTGCTAGAGATATTTCGAGGGGCTGGACTGAAGCTTTCTTT	CSARDISRGWTEAFF
TRBV20-1	TRBJ2-1	TRBD2	many	15	TGCAGTGCTAAGTCCTCTAGCGGGGTGTCAAATGAGCAGTTCTTC	CSAKSSSGVSNEQFF
TRBV28	TRBJ2-3	-	few	17	TGTGCCAGCAGTTTATACCTTGGGACTCCATCCACAGATACGCAGTATTTT	CASSLYLGTPSTDTQYF
TRBV5-1	TRBJ2-7	-	-	16	TGCGCCAGCAGCTTGGGGAAGACAGTCGAGCTCTACGAGCAGTACTTC	CASSLGKTVELYEQYF
TRBV4-2	TRBJ1-6	-	-	15	TGTGCCAGCAGCCAAGTAATGCTAAACTCTTCACCCCTCCACTTT	CASSQVMLNSSPLHF
TRBV7-2	TRBJ2-2	-	-	14	TGTGCCAGCAGCCCCGCCCCCTCCACCGGGGAGCTGTTTTTT	CASSPAPSTGELFF
TRBV5-1	TRBJ2-3	TRBD2	many	16	TGCGCCAGCTCCGGTCTAGCGGGAGGTGGTGCAGATACGCAGTATTTT	CASSGLAGGGADTQYF
TRBV12-3/TRBV12-4	TRBJ2-1	-	many	14	TGTGCCAGCAGTTTAGCGGGGGGGCAGGGTGAGCAGTTCTTC	CASSLAGGQGEQFF
TRBV10-3	TRBJ2-1	TRBD2	many	13	TGTGCCACCTCGGGACTAGATGCCAATGAGCAGTTCTTC	CATSGLDANEQFF
TRBV7-2	TRBJ2-5	TRBD1	many	15	TGTGCCAGCAGCTTAACAGGGGGCATAGGAGAGACCCAGTACTTC	CASSLTGGIGETQYF
TRBV10-1	TRBJ1-3	-	-	17	TGCGCCAGCAGTGAGACCGGGGTGACTGACTCTGGAAACACCATATATTTT	CASSETGVTDSGNTIYF
TRBV20-1	TRBJ2-7	TRBD2	few	14	TGCAGTGCTCGGACTAGCGGGAGTCCCCACGAGCAGTACTTC	CSARTSGSPHEQYF
TRBV7-9	TRBJ2-5	-	-	10	TGTGCCAGCAGCACAGAGACCCAGTACTTC	CASSTETQYF
TRBV11-2	TRBJ2-1	-	-	17	TGTGCCAGCAGCCCTGGAGTGGTAGCCCCCTCCTACAATGAGCAGTTCTTC	CASSPGVVAPSYNEQFF
TRBV12-3/TRBV12-4	TRBJ2-7	-	many	13	TGTGCCAGCAGCGACAGGAGCTCCTACGAGCAGTACTTC	CASSDRSSYEQYF
TRBV12-3/TRBV12-4	TRBJ2-2	-	-	15	TGTGCCAGCAGTTTAACTGCCGGTGGCACCGGGGAGCTGTTTTTT	CASSLTAGGTGELFF
TRBV29-1	TRBJ1-1	-	few	13	TGCAGCGTAAACGGGCTAATGAACACTGAAGCTTTCTTT	CSVNGLMNTEAFF
TRBV6-1	TRBJ2-1	-	many	15	TGTGCCAGCAGTGAAGTCGGGGGCACCTACAATGAGCAGTTCTTC	CASSEVGGTYNEQFF
TRBV9	TRBJ2-4	-	-	15	TGTGCCAGCAGCGTACCTTTGGGGGCGCCCGACATTCAGTACTTC	CASSVPLGAPDIQYF
TRBV7-9	TRBJ2-3	TRBD1	once	15	TGTGCCAGCAGCTCGGGACAGGAAAAGATAGATACGCAGTATTTT	CASSSGQEKIDTQYF
TRBV20-1	TRBJ2-1	TRBD2	few	15	TGCAGTGCTTCCGGGACTAGCGACTCCTACAATGAGCAGTTCTTC	CSASGTSDSYNEQFF
TRBV6-1	TRBJ1-6	-	-	14	TGTGCCAGCAGCTCGGGACCGCTAAATTCACCCCTCCACTTT	CASSSGPLNSPLHF
TRBV7-9	TRBJ2-5	TRBD2	-	14	TGTGCCAGCAGCGAGGGACTAGCACGAGAGACCCAGTACTTC	CASSEGLARETQYF
TRBV4-3	TRBJ2-7	TRBD2	many	14	TGCGCCAGCAGCCAGACTAGCGGGAGCGGCGAGCAGTACTTC	CASSQTSGSGEQYF
TRBV24-1	TRBJ2-1	-	many	16	TGTGCCACCAGTGATCCCCAGGGGAACTCCTACAATGAGCAGTTCTTC	CATSDPQGNSYNEQFF
TRBV6-2/TRBV6-3	TRBJ2-7	-	many	14	TGTGCCAGCAGTTACTCCGGGCCCTCCTACGAGCAGTACTTC	CASSYSGPSYEQYF
TRBV6-1	TRBJ1-2	TRBD1	few	11	TGTGCCAGCCACAGACAGGGGAGCTACACCTTC	CASHRQGSYTF
TRBV27	TRBJ2-7	-	-	16	TGTGCCAGCAGTTTACAGGCAGGACCGAACTCCTACGAGCAGTACTTC	CASSLQAGPNSYEQYF
TRBV6-5	TRBJ2-7	TRBD1	few	15	TGTGCCAGCAGTTACCCAACAGGGGGACATGGCGAGCAGTACTTC	CASSYPTGGHGEQYF
TRBV6-5	TRBJ1-1	TRBD1	few	14	TGTGCCAGCAGTTTTACCAGGGGGGACACTGAAGCTTTCTTT	CASSFTRGDTEAFF
TRBV6-2/TRBV6-3	TRBJ2-7	-	few	15	TGTGCCAGCAGTAAGTTCGCCCAGCTTGTCTACGAGCAGTACTTC	CASSKFAQLVYEQYF
TRBV7-8	TRBJ1-1	-	many	15	TGTGCCAGCAGCTTGTCCCGGACTGAGAACACTGAAGCTTTCTTT	CASSLSRTENTEAFF
TRBV29-1	TRBJ1-1	-	-	12	TGCAGCGGCGGGACGCTGAACACTGAAGCTTTCTTT	CSGGTLNTEAFF
TRBV6-6	TRBJ1-2	-	-	13	TGTGCCGGGGCCCCCGGATCCGGCTGGGGCTACACCTTC	CAGAPGSGWGYTF
TRBV6-1	TRBJ2-1	TRBD2	few	16	TGTGCCAGCAGGAGACTAGCGGGAGGGAATCTGGATGAGCAGTTCTTC	CASRRLAGGNLDEQFF
TRBV6-1	TRBJ1-2	-	few	11	TGTGCCAGCAGTTCACCGGGGGGCTACACCTTC	CASSSPGGYTF
TRBV25-1	TRBJ2-1	-	few	15	TGTGCCAGCAGTGAAGCTCAGCCCCCCTACAATGAGCAGTTCTTC	CASSEAQPPYNEQFF
TRBV15	TRBJ2-6	TRBD1	few	21	TGTGCCACCAGCAATCCCCTACTCAGACAGGGGGATAACTCTGGGGCCAACGTCCTGACTTTC	CATSNPLLRQGDNSGANVLTF
TRBV7-2	TRBJ1-2	TRBD1	many	14	TGTGCCAGCAGCCAGGGGGCTAGCGGTCAGGGCTACACCTTC	CASSQGASGQGYTF
TRBV4-1	TRBJ1-2	-	few	16	TGCGCCAGCAGCCAAGATTTTCTGGTCAGGGTTTCTGGCTACACCTTC	CASSQDFLVRVSGYTF
TRBV20-1	TRBJ2-7	-	-	16	TGCAGTGCTAGCGGTCCTGTGCGGCGTAGCTCCTACGAGCAGTACTTC	CSASGPVRRSSYEQYF
TRBV11-2	TRBJ1-6	TRBD1	many	19	TGTGCCAGCAGCTTAGATCTGGGGACAGTCTTTGATAGTAATTCACCCCTCCACTTT	CASSLDLGTVFDSNSPLHF
TRBV5-1	TRBJ2-1	TRBD2	many	16	TGCGCCAGCAGCTTGATAGCGGGGGGGTCTCTCAATGAGCAGTTCTTC	CASSLIAGGSLNEQFF
TRBV4-2	TRBJ2-3	-	-	15	TGTGCCAGCAGCCAGTGGGACTCAGACTGGGATACGCAGTATTTT	CASSQWDSDWDTQYF
TRBV24-1	TRBJ2-1	-	-	11	TGTGCCACCAGTGAAGACTATGGGCAGTTCTTC	CATSEDYGQFF
TRBV7-8	TRBJ2-3	-	few	16	TGTGCCAGCAGCTCCGTGAGGGTCAGAGGCACAGATACGCAGTATTTT	CASSSVRVRGTDTQYF